This TCR beta chain was recovered during a study of blood T cells in healthy people across ages. Alongside a J-beta primer mix, a sample-barcoded 5' primer served in a second PCR lasting about 7 to 12 cycles. TCRdb independently ran MiXCR on the 5' RACE reads; one entry per CDR3 protein. This sample has 1 million or so distinct CDR3 sequences; 45% occur once, and the top ten carry 15% to 20%. This clonotype was detected ten times or more. Sequenced: blood. This sequence originates from a woman aged 55 to 70 in good health.

The DNA for the CDR3 is TGCAGCGTTGATAGCGGGAGCTCCTACGAGCAGTACTTC. Translated: CSVDSGSSYEQYF. The J gene is TRBJ2-7, the V gene TRBV29-1; 9 bases match TRBD2. Trimming removed 3 bases from V and 0 bases from J; junction bases left unmatched: 0. Germline CDR1 SQVTM, CDR2 ANQGSEA. The CDR3 is made up of 13 amino acids.